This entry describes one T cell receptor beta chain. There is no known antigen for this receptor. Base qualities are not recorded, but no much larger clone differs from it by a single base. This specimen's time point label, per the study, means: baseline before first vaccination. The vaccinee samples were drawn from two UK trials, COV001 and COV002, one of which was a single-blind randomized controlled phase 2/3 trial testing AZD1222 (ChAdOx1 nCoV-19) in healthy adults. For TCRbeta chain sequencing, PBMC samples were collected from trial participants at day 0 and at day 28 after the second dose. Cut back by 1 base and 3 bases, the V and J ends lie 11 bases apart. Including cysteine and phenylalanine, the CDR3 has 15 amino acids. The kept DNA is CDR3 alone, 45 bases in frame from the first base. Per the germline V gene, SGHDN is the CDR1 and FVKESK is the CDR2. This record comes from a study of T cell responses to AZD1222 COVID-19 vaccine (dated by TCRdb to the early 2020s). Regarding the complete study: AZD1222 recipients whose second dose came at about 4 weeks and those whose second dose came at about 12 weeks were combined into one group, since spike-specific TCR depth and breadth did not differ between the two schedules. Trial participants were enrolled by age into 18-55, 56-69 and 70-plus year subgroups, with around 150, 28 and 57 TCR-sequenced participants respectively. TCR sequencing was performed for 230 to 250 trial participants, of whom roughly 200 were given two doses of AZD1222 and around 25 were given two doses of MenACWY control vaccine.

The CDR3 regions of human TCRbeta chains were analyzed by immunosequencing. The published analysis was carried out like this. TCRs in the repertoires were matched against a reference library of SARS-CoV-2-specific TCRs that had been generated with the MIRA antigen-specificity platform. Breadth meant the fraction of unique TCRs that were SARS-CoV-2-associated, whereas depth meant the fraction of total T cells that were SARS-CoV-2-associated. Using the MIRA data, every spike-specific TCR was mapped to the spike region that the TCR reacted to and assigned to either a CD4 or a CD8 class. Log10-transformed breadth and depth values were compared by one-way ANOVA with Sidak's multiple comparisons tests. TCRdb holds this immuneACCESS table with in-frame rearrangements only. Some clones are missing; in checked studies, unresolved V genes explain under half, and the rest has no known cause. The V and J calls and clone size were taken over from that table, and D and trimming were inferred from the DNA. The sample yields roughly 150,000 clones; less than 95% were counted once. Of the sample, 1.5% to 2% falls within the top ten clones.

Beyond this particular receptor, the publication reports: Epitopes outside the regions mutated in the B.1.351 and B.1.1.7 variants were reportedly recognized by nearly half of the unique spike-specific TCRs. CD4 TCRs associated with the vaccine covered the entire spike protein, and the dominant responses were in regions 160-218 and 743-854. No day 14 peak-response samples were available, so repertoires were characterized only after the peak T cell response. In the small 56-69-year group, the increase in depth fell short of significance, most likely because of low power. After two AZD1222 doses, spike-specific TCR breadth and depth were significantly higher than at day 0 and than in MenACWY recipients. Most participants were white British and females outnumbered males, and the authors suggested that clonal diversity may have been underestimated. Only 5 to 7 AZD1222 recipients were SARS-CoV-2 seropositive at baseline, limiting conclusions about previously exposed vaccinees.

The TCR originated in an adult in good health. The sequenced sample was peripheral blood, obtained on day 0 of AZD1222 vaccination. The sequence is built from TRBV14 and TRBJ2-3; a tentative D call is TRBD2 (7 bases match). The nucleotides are TGTGCCAGCAGCCAAGCACAGGGAGGGACAGATACGCAGTATTTT. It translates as CASSQAQGGTDTQYF.